By share, the clone carrying this TCR beta chain ranks as large. The data were obtained in a study of tumor and adjacent non-tumor tissue in lung cancer. Study-level background: Patients were aged roughly 30 to 76, around ten men and roughly 5 women, stage I to III.

RNA was extracted from bulk tissue without any cell sorting. From germline, CDR1 is SGHAT and CDR2 FQNNGV. The CDR3 runs to 14 residues. V was clipped by 1 base and J by 0 bases, with 5 bases between them. A modified ARM-PCR protocol with three rounds of nested PCR amplified TCRbeta. TCRdb re-called the multiplex PCR reads through MiXCR, storing one row per CDR3 protein. The table includes around 79,000 distinct CDR3 sequences, roughly two thirds detected once. Sequenced sample: lung tumor tissue. The clonotype originates from a woman in her 40s with non-small cell lung cancer. The chain combines TRBV11-2 with TRBJ2-3; the D is unclear. The CDR3 loop reads CASSLVGSTDTQYF. DNA for the CDR3: TGTGCCAGCAGCTTAGTTGGGAGCACAGATACGCAGTATTTT. Together with reference TRBV11-2 and TRBJ2-3, the CDR3 gives the full variable domain: EAGVAQSPRYKIIEKRQSVAFWCNPISGHATLYWYQQILGQGPKLLIQFQNNGVVDDSQLPKDRFSAERLKGVDSTLKIQPAKLEDSAVYLCASSLVGSTDTQYFGPGTRLTVL.